The next 2 T cell receptor beta chains were all read from a single sample in a study of shared clonotypes between healthy human individuals. Some clones are missing from TCRdb's copy, which holds only in-frame ones; the method was immunoSEQ multiplex PCR. The sample comprises around 2,000,000 clones, 95% of which are singletons, and roughly 0.13% rests with the top ten. What was sequenced was naive CD4+ T cells sorted from blood. Subset here: CD45RA+ positively selected. Source of these receptors: a man aged 18 to 29 in good health.

The chain couples TRBV6-5 to TRBJ2-2; a weak D match, TRBD2 (5 bases). V dropped 6 bases and J dropped 6 bases, with 11 bases sitting between them. The germline V gene encodes CDR1 MNHEY and CDR2 SVGAGI. The CDR3 has 13 residues. The CDR3 here is CASSVGGAGELFF. As DNA, the CDR3 is TGTGCCAGCAGCGTAGGAGGAGCCGGGGAGCTGTTTTTT.

The rearrangement joins TRBV18 to TRBJ1-1; perhaps TRBD1 as D (5 bases). The ends were cut back, 3 bases at V and 4 bases at J, with 12 bases in the middle. CDR1 KGHSH and CDR2 LQKENI come from the germline V gene. CDR3 length equals 14 residues. The CDR3 region is CASSPGLGATEAFF. CDR3 bases: TGTGCCAGCTCACCGGGACTGGGCGCCACTGAAGCTTTCTTT.